This T cell receptor beta chain comes out of a study of CD8 T cells in ankylosing spondylitis. Broader study findings: Disease-linked clones reportedly showed significant enrichment in matched ankylosing spondylitis synovial fluid.

TCRdb independently ran MiXCR on the 5' RACE reads; one entry per CDR3 protein. Here the sample spans hundreds of thousands of distinct CDR3 sequences, over 7% being singletons. This CDR3 region has 13 residues. V lost 3 bases, J lost 5 bases, and 7 bases lay in between. Looked up from germline, CDR1 is SEHNR and CDR2 is FQNEAQ (reference sequence). On this clonotype: Its antigen is as yet unknown.

This chain uses TRBV7-9 with TRBJ2-2, with no clear D. This TCR was sampled from a female donor with ankylosing spondylitis or in good health (not recorded which). The sequenced material came from blood, either unsorted or a sorted T cell fraction (not recorded which). The CDR3 region has the DNA TGTGCCAGCAGCTTTGGACCGACCGGGGAGCTGTTTTTT. Translating gives CASSFGPTGELFF.